This T cell receptor (beta chain) was profiled in a study of vaccination effects on CD4 cells after COVID-19. Study as a whole: A few convalescent patients gave early and late post-vaccination samples. Following the second dose by a median of 72 days, the post-vaccine samples were obtained.

Germline assignment: CDR1 MNHEY and CDR2 SMNVEV (reference sequence). The CDR3 is made up of 16 amino acids. V trimming: 5 bases; J trimming: 7 bases; junction bases outside the gene matches: 13. For this clone: No antigen is known for it.

The culture ran for nine to ten days, and then CD4+ T cells were isolated. According to PCR results, the person was infected with SARS-CoV-2 between March and December 2020. It was two doses of either the BNT162b2 or mRNA-1273 vaccine that participants received. Profiled with immunoSEQ multiplex PCR; TCRdb holds only in-frame clones, not every one. The profile shows 45,000 to 55,000 clones, under 85% of them singletons. Overall study findings and caveats: Whether induced by infection or by vaccine, clones showed marked clonal contraction late after vaccination.

The V and J genes are TRBV27 and TRBJ1-5; 8 nucleotides line up with TRBD1. The clonotype comes from a human donor who had a prior SARS-CoV-2 infection. The sample consisted of CD4+ T cells from PBMCs cultured without peptide, taken after COVID-19 vaccination. CDR3 sequence reads: CASSPRQGAYGQPQHF. The CDR3 nucleotides read TGTGCCAGCAGTCCCCGCCAGGGGGCTTACGGGCAGCCCCAGCATTTT.